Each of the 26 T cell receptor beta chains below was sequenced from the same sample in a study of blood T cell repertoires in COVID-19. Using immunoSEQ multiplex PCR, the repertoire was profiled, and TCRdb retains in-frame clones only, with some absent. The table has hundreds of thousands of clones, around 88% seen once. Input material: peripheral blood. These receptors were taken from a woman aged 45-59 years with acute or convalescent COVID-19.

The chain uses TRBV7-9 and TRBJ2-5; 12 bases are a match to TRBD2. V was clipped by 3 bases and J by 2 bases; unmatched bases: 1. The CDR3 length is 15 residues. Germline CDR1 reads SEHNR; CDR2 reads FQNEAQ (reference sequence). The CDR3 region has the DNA TGTGCCAGCAGCTTCCTAGCGGGAGGGCAAGAGACCCAGTACTTC. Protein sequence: CASSFLAGGQETQYF.

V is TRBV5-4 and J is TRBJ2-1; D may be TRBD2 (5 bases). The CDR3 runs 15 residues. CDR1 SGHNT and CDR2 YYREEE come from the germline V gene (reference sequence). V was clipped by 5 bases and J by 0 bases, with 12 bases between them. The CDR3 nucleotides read TGTGCCAGCAGGATTAGCGCCCTCTCCTACAATGAGCAGTTCTTC. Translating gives CASRISALSYNEQFF.

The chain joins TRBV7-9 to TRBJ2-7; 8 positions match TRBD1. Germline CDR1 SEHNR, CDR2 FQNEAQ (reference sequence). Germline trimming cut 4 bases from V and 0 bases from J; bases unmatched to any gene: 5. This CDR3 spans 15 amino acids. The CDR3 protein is CASSSPTGDSYEQYF. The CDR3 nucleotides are TGTGCCAGCAGCTCGCCGACAGGGGACTCCTACGAGCAGTACTTC.

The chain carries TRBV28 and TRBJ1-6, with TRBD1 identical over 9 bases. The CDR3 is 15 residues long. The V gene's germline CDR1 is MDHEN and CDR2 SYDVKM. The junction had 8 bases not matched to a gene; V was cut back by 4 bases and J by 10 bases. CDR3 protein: CASSSRDRVESPLHF. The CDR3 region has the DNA TGTGCCAGCAGTTCCCGGGACAGGGTAGAATCACCCCTCCACTTT.

The CDR3 loop reads CSASPRLAERSNEQFF. The CDR3, as DNA: TGCAGTGCTAGTCCCCGACTAGCGGAGAGGTCCAATGAGCAGTTCTTC. V gene TRBV20-1 combines with J gene TRBJ2-1, with TRBD2 identical over 9 bases. The CDR3 extends over 16 amino acids. The germline gives CDR1 DFQATT, CDR2 SNEGSKA (reference sequence). With 3 bases clipped from V and 6 bases from J, the junction kept 12 bases outside the gene matches.

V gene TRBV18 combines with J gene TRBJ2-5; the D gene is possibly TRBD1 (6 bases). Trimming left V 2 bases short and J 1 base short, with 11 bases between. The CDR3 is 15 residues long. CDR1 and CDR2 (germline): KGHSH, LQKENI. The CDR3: CASSPRTDPQETQYF. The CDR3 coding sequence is TGTGCCAGCTCACCAAGGACAGACCCCCAAGAGACCCAGTACTTC. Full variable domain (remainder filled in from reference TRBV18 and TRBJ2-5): NAGVMQNPRHLVRRRGQEARLRCSPMKGHSHVYWYRQLPEEGLKFMVYLQKENIIDESGMPKERFSAEFPKEGPSILRIQQVVRGDSAAYFCASSPRTDPQETQYFGPGTRLLVL.

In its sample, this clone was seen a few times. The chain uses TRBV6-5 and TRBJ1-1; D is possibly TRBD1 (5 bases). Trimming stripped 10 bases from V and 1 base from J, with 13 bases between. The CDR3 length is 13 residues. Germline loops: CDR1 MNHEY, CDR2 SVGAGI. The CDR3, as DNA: TGTGCCACCCGGGGGGGTTCGAACACTGAAGCTTTCTTT. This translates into CATRGGSNTEAFF.

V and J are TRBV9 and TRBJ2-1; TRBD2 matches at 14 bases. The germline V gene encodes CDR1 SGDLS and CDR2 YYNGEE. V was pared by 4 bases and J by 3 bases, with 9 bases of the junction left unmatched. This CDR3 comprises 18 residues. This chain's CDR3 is CASSPGTSGRFGYNEQFF. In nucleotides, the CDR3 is TGTGCCAGCAGCCCGGGGACTAGCGGGAGATTCGGCTACAATGAGCAGTTCTTC.

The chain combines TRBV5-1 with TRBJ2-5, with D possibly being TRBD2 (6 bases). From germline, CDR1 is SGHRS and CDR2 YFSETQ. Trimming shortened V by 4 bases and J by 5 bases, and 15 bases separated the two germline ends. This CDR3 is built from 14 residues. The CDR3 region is CASSGGGAVETQYF. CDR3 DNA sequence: TGCGCCAGCAGCGGTGGAGGGGCGGTGGAGACCCAGTACTTC.

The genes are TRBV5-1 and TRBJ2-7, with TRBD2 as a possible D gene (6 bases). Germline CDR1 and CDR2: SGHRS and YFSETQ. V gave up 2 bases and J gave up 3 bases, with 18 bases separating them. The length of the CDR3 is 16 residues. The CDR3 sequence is CASSFGQGGWDYEQYF. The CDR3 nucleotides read TGCGCCAGCAGCTTTGGGCAGGGAGGATGGGACTACGAGCAGTACTTC.

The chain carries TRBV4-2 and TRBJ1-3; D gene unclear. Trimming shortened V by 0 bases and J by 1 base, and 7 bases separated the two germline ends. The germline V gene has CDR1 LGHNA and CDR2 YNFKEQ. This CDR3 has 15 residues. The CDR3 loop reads CASSQDPLSGNTIYF. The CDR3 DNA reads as TGTGCCAGCAGCCAAGACCCACTTTCTGGAAACACCATATATTTT.

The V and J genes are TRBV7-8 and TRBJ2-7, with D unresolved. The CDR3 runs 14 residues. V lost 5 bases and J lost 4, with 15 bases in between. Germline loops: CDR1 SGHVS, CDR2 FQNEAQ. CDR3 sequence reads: CASSPSGLTYEQYF. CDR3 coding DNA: TGTGCCAGCAGCCCAAGTGGGCTAACGTACGAGCAGTACTTC.

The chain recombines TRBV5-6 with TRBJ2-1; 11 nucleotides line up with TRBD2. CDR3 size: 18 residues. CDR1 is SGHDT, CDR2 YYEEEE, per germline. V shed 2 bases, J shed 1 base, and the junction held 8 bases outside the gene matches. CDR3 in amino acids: CASSFGLAGIDSYNEQFF. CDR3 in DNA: TGTGCCAGCAGCTTTGGACTAGCGGGCATAGATTCCTACAATGAGCAGTTCTTC.

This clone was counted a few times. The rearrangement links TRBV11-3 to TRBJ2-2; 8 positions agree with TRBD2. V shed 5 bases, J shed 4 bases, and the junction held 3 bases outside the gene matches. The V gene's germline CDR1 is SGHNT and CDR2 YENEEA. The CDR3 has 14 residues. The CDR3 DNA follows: TGTGCCAGCAGCGCGGGAGGAAGCACCGGGGAGCTGTTTTTT. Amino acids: CASSAGGSTGELFF. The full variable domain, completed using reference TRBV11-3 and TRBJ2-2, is EAGVVQSPRYKIIEKKQPVAFWCNPISGHNTLYWYLQNLGQGPELLIRYENEEAVDDSQLPKDRFSAERLKGVDSTLKIQPAELGDSAVYLCASSAGGSTGELFFGEGSRLTVL.

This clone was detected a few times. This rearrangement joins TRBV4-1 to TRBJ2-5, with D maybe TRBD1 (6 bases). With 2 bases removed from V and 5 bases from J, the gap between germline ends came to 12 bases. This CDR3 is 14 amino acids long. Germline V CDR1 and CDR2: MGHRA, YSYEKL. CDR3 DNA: TGCGCCAGCAGCCAACAACAGGGTTTGGAGACCCAGTACTTC. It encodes CASSQQQGLETQYF.

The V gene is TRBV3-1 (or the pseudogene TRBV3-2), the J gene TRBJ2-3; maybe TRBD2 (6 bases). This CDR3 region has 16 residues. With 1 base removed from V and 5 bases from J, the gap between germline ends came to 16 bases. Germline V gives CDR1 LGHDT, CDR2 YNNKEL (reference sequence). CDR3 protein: CASSQVRRVAGDTQYF. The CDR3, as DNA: TGTGCCAGCAGCCAAGTTAGGAGGGTCGCCGGAGATACGCAGTATTTT.

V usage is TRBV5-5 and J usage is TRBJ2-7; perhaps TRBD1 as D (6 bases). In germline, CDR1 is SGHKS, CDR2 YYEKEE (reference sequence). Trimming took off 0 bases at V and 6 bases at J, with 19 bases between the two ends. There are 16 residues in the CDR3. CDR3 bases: TGTGCCAGCAGCTTGGACCTCGGGACAAGAGCTCCCGAGCAGTACTTC. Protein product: CASSLDLGTRAPEQYF.

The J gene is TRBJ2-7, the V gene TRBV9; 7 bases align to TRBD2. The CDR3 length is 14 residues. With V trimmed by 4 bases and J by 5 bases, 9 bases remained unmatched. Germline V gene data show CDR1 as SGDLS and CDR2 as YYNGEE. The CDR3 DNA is TGTGCCAGCAGCCTCGAGGGAGGGTCCGACGAGCAGTACTTC. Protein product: CASSLEGGSDEQYF.

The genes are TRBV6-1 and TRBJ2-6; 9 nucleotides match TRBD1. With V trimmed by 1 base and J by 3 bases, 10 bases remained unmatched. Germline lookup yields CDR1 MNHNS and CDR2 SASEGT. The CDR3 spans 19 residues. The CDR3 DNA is TGTGCCAGCAGTGAAGTACCAACACAGGGGGCGTATGGGGCCAACGTCCTGACTTTC. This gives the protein CASSEVPTQGAYGANVLTF.

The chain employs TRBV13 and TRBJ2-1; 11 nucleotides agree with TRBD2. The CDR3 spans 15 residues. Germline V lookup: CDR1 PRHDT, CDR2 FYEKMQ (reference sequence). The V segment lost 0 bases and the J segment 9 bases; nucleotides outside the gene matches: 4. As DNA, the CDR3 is TGTGCCAGCAGCTTAGGAGGGGGACTAGCGGTTGAGCAGTTCTTC. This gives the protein CASSLGGGLAVEQFF.

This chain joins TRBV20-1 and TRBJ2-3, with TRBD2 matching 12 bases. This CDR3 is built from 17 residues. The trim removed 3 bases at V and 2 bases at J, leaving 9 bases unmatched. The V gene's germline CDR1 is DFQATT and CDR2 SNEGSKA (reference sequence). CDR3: CSASDPLAGGNTDTQYF. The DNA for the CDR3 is TGCAGTGCTAGTGACCCCCTAGCGGGAGGGAACACAGATACGCAGTATTTT.

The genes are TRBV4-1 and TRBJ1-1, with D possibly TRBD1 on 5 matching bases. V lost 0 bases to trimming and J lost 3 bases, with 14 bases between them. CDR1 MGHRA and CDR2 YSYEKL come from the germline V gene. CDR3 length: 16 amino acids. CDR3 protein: CASSQDRRGGDTEAFF. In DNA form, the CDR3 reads TGCGCCAGCAGCCAAGATCGTCGGGGGGGAGACACTGAAGCTTTCTTT.

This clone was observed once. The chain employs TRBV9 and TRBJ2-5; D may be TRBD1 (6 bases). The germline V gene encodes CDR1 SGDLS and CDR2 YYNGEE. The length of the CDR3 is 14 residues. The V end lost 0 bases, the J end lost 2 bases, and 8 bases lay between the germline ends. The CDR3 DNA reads TGTGCCAGCAGCGTAGCAGGGGTTCAAGAGACCCAGTACTTC. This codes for CASSVAGVQETQYF.

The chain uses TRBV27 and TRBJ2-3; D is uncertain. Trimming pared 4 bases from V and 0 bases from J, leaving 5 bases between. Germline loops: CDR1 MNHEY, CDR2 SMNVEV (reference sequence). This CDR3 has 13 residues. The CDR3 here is CASSSESTDTQYF. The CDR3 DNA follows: TGTGCCAGCAGTTCCGAGAGCACAGATACGCAGTATTTT.

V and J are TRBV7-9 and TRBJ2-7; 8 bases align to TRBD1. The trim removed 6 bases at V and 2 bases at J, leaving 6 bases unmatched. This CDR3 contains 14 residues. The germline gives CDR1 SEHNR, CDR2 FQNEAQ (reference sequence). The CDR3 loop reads CASRSDRVPYEQYF. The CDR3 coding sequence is TGTGCCAGCAGGTCGGACAGGGTCCCCTACGAGCAGTACTTC. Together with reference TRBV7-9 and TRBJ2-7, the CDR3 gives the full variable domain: DTGVSQNPRHKITKRGQNVTFRCDPISEHNRLYWYRQTLGQGPEFLTYFQNEAQLEKSRLLSDRFSAERPKGSFSTLEIQRTEQGDSAMYLCASRSDRVPYEQYFGPGTRLTVT.

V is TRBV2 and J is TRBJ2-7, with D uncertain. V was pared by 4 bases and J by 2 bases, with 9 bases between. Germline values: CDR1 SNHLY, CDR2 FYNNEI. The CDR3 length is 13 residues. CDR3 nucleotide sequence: TGTGCCAGCAGTGGACTTACACCCTACGAGCAGTACTTC. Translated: CASSGLTPYEQYF.